The TCR beta chain under discussion was sequenced for a study of cytomegalovirus exposure and HLA in healthy donors (dated by TCRdb to between 2016 and 2019). A note on the overall study: According to an earlier analysis of 587 of the donors, 200 million or so T cells yielded 117 million unique TCR beta sequences and roughly 280 Gb of sequence data. About 320 gigabases of sequencing data and some 85 million unique TCR sequences were included in an early release covering about 620 HLA-typed donors. Of the roughly 400 genotyped donors, around 81% fell in the genetic ancestry cluster associated with self-reported Caucasian donors. The study aimed to test whether cataloging public T cell receptors could reveal signatures of past pathogen exposure. Using immunosequencing, the study profiled T cell repertoires from roughly 650 subjects and related those repertoires to cytomegalovirus serostatus. Besides the first cohort of 666 subjects, a separate validation cohort made up of around 120 different subjects was used. High-throughput TCR immunosequencing, statistical association of individual TCRs with disease status, and machine learning were combined to predict cytomegalovirus infection status. In a later analysis, previously published TCR beta repertoires from 600 to 850 donors were re-analyzed and high-resolution HLA genotyping was added so that TCR occurrence patterns could be studied. In the later analysis, no new phenotypic data were used to find candidate immune exposures; instead, reliance was placed on TCR beta sequences and their occurrence across donors. In an earlier analysis of 500 to 650 of the donors, high-throughput TCR beta sequencing was used to judge whether each TCR beta V gene segment behaved as functional or pseudogenic. Donor age, sex, ethnicity and CMV serostatus were compiled alongside the repertoire data. A later genetic analysis took genome-wide SNP genotypes for about 65% of the 666 donors and used that subset as a discovery cohort. All discovery cohort repertoires had been generated on a single sequencing platform. HLA typing covered class I and class II loci at four-digit resolution. The number of typed donors differed by locus: about 629-640 for A, B, C, DRB1 and DQB1; 500 to 550 for DQA1; around 610 for DPA1; and about 470 for DPB1. Several DR-DQ haplotypes were treated as single units for association and clustering because of strong linkage in the cohort. Among some 400 genotyped donors of the cohort, an average of approximately 240,000 unique TCR beta nucleotide sequences was sequenced per donor, of which approximately 19% were non-productive.

Regarding this clone: Its antigen is unknown. The record has no base qualities; no much larger clone is one base away.

The receptor library was made with the immunoSEQ multiplex PCR assay. For the multiplex PCR, a mixture combining 60 forward primers for TCR Vbeta segments and 13 reverse primers for TCR Jbeta segments was used. A multiplex PCR assay on genomic DNA amplified the CDR3 region of rearranged TCR beta genes. The Illumina HiSeq System was used to sequence the amplified TCR beta libraries as 87-base-pair reads. The authors processed their data as follows. A later analysis tallied 75 million to 95 million unique TCR beta chains across the 700 or so repertoires, and about 12 million of those chains were shared by two or more donors. To remove PCR and sequencing errors, raw reads were error-corrected and collapsed into unique sequences using a nearest-neighbor algorithm that merged closely related sequences. CDR3 sequences were aligned to IMGT reference sequences to assign V, D and J gene segments. For a sequence to be retained, at least a six-nucleotide match to both a V gene segment and a J gene segment was required. A rearrangement counted as productive if the CDR3 had no stop codons and remained in frame with V and J, and every other rearrangement counted as non-productive. CDR3 was defined according to IMGT convention as the region running from the second conserved V-encoded cysteine to the conserved J-encoded phenylalanine. The earlier analysis of a few hundred of the donors excluded sequences that lacked an unambiguous match to a single V gene segment. In an earlier analysis of several hundred of the donors, V segments were called functional above 56.7% productive rearrangements and were called segregating when the between-donor standard deviation exceeded 5%. A statistical classification framework was developed to diagnose cytomegalovirus status using the catalog of TCR beta chain sequences. In a later analysis, TCR nucleotide sequences were compared against IMGT/GENE-DB human TR gene sequences so that V and J genes could be assigned. A later analysis assigned CDR3 sequences and most-parsimonious VDJ recombination scenarios with the TCRdist pipeline. In a later analysis, each TCR beta chain was defined by its CDR3 amino acid sequence together with its V-gene family, and reads without a unique V-gene family were excluded. As a way to deal with suspected cross-contamination and a sequencing artifact, a later analysis dropped 450 to 600 nucleotide sequences that were highly shared and had low generation probability. For each public chain, a later analysis derived a clonal expansion index from normalized ranks of inferred template counts within each repertoire. In a later analysis, generation probabilities were computed with a VDJ recombination model fitted to out-of-frame rearrangements, and the resulting probabilities were checked against IGoR. In a later analysis, TCR-TCR, TCR-HLA and TCR-CMV co-occurrence was scored with hypergeometric tests, and a repertoire-size bias correction was applied to TCR pairs. To estimate false discovery rates, a later analysis permuted the HLA or CMV assignments 20 times. In a later analysis, co-occurring TCRs were grouped using DBSCAN, with TCRdist sequence similarity added in when clustering inside HLA-allele-positive subsets. Repertoires with fewer than 30,000 or more than 120,000 public chains, plus five repertoires with anomalous nucleotide sharing, were excluded from co-occurrence clustering. Sourced from immuneACCESS, this table was stored by TCRdb with only in-frame sequences that have V and J called. A share of the clones is absent; for the studies checked, an unresolved V gene accounts for under half, and the remainder has no known explanation. The V and J calls and the clone size are those of that table, but D and trimming were determined from the DNA. The sample contains some 200,000 clones, roughly 80% of them found a single time. Clones ranked in the top ten supply around 15% of the sample.

The CDR3 has 15 amino acids, counting the end cysteine and phenylalanine. Of all the DNA, just the CDR3 is kept, 45 bases in frame from base 1. Trimming takes 8 bases from V and 7 bases from J, and the germline ends sit 18 bases apart. Per the germline V gene, KGHSH is the CDR1 and LQKENI is the CDR2. Overall study outcomes, separate from this receptor: The authors suggested that the approach could potentially be extended to other disease states and immunological phenotypes. An earlier analysis of approximately 590 of the donors showed that most TCR beta V segments appeared in productive rearrangements either about 90% or about 30% of the time, which broadly matched IMGT annotations. This cohort had only TCR beta chains sequenced, and the lack of alpha or paired-chain data limited which features could be detected. In a later genetic analysis, a missense DCLRE1C variant was associated with V-gene and J-gene trimming of TCR beta chains, and the association was replicated in an independent cohort. Because some donors lacked HLA typing at each locus, the association tests relied only on the typed subset. Most CMV-associated TCR beta chains appeared to be HLA-restricted in a later analysis, and the HLA associations seemed to be driven largely by CMV exposure. According to a later analysis, parvovirus B19, influenza, CMV and Epstein-Barr virus appeared linked to several top co-occurrence clusters. In a later analysis, HLA-associated TCR beta chains showed more clonal expansion and lower generation probabilities than non-associated chains that were equally common. CMV serostatus was the only immune exposure information available for the cohort. Correlated functional status among segregating V segments might reflect linkage disequilibrium, but an unknown experimental factor could not be ruled out. Because counts were too low, roughly 18 rarely observed V segments, including chromosome 9 orphons, were left out of the earlier analysis of about 620 of the donors. In vitro tests confirmed that a few of the cytomegalovirus-associated TCR beta chains recognize cytomegalovirus antigens. In a later analysis, the rate of TCR association differed among HLA loci, with DRB1 alleles having the most associated TCRs and HLA-C alleles having the fewest. In a later analysis, some 18,000 TCR beta sequences were associated with specific HLA alleles at a false discovery rate of 0.05. A further reported finding was that TCR beta sequences accurately predicted the HLA-A and HLA-B alleles for most subjects in the first cohort. In a later genetic analysis, fewer N-insertions in productive TCRs were reported among donors in an Asian-associated ancestry cluster than the 666-donor mean. The classifier was reported to diagnose cytomegalovirus status with high specificity and sensitivity in both the original and validation cohorts. Sequencing depth was assumed to be roughly uniform across donors in the presence/absence analyses, though that assumption may not hold. Most TCR sequences were seen in very few donors, while some public TCRs were found in many individuals. The study gave a list of under 200 TCR beta chains associated with cytomegalovirus. The 87-base-pair reads could not distinguish some IMGT-functional V segments, including TRBV6-2 and TRBV6-3, so those segments were excluded. When HLA alleles, especially DR and DQ, strongly co-occurred, TCR associations were difficult to assign to individual alleles. The sequencing pipeline was judged likely to have produced a cluster of highly shared sequence variants as a technical artifact.

The cohort consisted of approximately 690 healthy bone marrow donors. All cohort members were sampled while nominally healthy, although unrecorded immune exposures were likely present. The donor tested CMV seronegative and was one of the 352 seronegative cohort members. Every donor gave a peripheral blood sample, and the peripheral blood mononuclear cells from that sample were used for TCR beta sequencing. Genomic DNA extraction from the blood cell samples was performed with the Qiagen DNeasy Blood Extraction Kit. The sequence links TRBV18 to TRBJ1-6, and the D gene may be TRBD1, 5 bases matching. This TCR was recovered from a man aged 40-49 years in good health and CMV-seronegative. Sequencing used PBMCs. The nucleotide sequence reads TGTGCCAGCCACGGGGGAGTAGAACGGAATTCACCCCTCCACTTT. This gives the protein CASHGGVERNSPLHF.